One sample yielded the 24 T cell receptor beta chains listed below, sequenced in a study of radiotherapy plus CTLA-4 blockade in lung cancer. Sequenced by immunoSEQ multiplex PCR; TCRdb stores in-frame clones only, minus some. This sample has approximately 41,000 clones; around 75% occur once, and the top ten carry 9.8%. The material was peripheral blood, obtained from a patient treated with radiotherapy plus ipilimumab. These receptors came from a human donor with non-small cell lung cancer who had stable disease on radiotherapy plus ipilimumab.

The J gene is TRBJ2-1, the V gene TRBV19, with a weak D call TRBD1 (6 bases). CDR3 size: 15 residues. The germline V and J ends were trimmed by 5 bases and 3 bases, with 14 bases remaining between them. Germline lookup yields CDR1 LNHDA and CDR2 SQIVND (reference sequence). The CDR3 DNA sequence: TGTGCCAGTAGTCCATGGGGGCAGGGCTACAATGAGCAGTTCTTC. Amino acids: CASSPWGQGYNEQFF.

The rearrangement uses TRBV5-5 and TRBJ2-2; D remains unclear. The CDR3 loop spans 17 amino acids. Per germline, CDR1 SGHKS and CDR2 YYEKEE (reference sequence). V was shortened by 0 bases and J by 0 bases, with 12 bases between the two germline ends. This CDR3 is CASSLATRPANTGELFF. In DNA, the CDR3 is TGTGCCAGCAGCTTGGCAACCAGGCCCGCGAACACCGGGGAGCTGTTTTTT. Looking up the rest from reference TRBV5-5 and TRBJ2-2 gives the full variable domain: DAGVTQSPTHLIKTRGQQVTLRCSPISGHKSVSWYQQVLGQGPQFIFQYYEKEERGRGNFPDRFSARQFPNYSSELNVNALLLGDSALYLCASSLATRPANTGELFFGEGSRLTVL.

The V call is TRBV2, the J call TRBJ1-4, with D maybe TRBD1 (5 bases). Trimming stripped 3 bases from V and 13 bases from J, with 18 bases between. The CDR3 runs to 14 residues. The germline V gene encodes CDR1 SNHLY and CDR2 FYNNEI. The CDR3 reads CASSETFGGNGLFF. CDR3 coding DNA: TGTGCCAGCAGTGAGACTTTCGGGGGAAATGGACTGTTTTTT.

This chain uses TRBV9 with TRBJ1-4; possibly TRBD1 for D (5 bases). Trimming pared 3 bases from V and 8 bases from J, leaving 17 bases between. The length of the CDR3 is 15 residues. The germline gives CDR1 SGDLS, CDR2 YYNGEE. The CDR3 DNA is TGTGCCAGCAGCGCCGACAGAGACATAGGAGAAAAACTGTTTTTT. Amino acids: CASSADRDIGEKLFF.

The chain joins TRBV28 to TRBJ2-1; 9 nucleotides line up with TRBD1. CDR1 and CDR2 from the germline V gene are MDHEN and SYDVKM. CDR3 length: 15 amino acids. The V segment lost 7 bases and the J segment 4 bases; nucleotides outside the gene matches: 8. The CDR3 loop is CASTTPGQGYNEQFF. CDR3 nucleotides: TGTGCCAGCACTACGCCGGGACAGGGTTACAATGAGCAGTTCTTC.

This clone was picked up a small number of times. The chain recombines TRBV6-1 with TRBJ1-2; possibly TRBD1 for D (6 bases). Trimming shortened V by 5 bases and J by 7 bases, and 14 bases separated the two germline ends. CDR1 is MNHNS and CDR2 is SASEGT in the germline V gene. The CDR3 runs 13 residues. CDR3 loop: CASSQGTQRGYTF. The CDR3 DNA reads TGTGCCAGCAGTCAAGGGACACAACGTGGCTACACCTTC.

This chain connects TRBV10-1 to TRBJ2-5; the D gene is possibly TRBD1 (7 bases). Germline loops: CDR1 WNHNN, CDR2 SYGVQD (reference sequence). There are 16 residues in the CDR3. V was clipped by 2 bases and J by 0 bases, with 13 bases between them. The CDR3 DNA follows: TGCGCCAGCAGTGAGGCGGCAGGGGGGAACCAAGAGACCCAGTACTTC. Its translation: CASSEAAGGNQETQYF.

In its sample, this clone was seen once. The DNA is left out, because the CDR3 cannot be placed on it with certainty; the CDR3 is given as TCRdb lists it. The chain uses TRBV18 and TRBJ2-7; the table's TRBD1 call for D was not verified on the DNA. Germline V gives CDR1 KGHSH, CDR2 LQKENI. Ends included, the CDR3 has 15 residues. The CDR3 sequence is CASSPSGQGGNEQYF.

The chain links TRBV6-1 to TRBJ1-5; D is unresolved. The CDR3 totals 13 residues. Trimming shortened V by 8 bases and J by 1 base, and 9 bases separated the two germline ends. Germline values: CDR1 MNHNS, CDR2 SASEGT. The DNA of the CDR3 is TGTGCCAGCGGCGGACTGAGCAATCAGCCCCAGCATTTT. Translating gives CASGGLSNQPQHF.

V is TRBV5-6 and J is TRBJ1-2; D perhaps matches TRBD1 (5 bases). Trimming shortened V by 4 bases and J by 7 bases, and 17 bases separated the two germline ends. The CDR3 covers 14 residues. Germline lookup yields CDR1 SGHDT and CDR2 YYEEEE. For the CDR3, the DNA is TGTGCCAGCAGCAACCAGTGGCAGGGAGGTGGCTACACCTTC. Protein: CASSNQWQGGGYTF.

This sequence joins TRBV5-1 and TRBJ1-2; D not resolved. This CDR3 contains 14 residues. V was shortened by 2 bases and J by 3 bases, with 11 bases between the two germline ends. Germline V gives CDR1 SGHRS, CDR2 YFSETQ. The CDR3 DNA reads TGCGCCAGCAGCTTTAATACAGCCGACTATGGCTACACCTTC. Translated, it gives CASSFNTADYGYTF.

The chain's CDR3 is CASSLGTSGTGELFF. The DNA for the CDR3 is TGTGCCAGCTCACTCGGGACTAGCGGAACCGGGGAGCTGTTTTTT. The chain has TRBV18 and TRBJ2-2; 11 bases are shared with TRBD2. The germline gives CDR1 KGHSH, CDR2 LQKENI. Germline trimming cut 4 bases from V and 5 bases from J; bases unmatched to any gene: 3. The CDR3 length is 15 residues.

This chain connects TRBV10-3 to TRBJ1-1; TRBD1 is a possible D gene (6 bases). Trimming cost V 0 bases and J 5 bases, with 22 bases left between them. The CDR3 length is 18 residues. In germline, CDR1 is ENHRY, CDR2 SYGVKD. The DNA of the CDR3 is TGTGCCATCAGTGAGTCGAGGCCGTCCCAACAGGGCGCGACTGAAGCTTTCTTT. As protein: CAISESRPSQQGATEAFF.

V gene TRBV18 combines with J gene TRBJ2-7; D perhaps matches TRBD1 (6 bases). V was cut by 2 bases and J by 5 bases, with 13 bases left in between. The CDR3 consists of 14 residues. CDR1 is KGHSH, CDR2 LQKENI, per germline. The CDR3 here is CASSPNHRVNEQYF. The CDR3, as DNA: TGTGCCAGCTCACCAAACCACAGGGTAAACGAGCAGTACTTC.

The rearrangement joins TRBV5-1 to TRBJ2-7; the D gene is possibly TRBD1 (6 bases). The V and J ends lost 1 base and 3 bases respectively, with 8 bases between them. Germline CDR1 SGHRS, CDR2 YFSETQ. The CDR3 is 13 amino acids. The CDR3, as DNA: TGCGCCAGCAGCTTGCTACAGGGCTACGAGCAGTACTTC. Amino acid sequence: CASSLLQGYEQYF.

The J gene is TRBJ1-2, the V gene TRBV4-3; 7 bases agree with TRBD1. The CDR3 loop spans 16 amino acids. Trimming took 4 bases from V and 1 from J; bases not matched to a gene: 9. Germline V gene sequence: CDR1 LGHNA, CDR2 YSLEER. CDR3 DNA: TGCGCCAGCAGCCCCTCAAGTTGGGACAGTAACTATGGCTACACCTTC. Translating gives CASSPSSWDSNYGYTF.

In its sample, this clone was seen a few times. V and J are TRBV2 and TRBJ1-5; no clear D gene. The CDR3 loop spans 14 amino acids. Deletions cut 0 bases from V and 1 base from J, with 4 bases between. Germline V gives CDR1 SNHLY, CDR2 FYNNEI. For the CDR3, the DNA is TGTGCCAGCAGTGAAGCGCAGAGCAATCAGCCCCAGCATTTT. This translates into CASSEAQSNQPQHF.

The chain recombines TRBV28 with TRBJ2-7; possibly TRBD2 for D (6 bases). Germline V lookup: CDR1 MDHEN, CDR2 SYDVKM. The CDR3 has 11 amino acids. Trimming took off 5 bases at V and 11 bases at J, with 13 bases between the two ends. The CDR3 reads CASSPRDVKYF. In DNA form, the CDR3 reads TGTGCCAGCAGTCCGCGGGACGTTAAGTACTTC.

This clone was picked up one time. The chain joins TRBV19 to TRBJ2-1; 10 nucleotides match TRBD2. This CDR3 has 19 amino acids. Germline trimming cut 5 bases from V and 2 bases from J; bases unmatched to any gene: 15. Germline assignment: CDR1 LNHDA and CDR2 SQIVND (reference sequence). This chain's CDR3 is CASSHPSGGIPIPYNEQFF. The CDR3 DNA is TGTGCCAGTAGTCACCCTAGCGGGGGCATTCCAATTCCCTACAATGAGCAGTTCTTC.

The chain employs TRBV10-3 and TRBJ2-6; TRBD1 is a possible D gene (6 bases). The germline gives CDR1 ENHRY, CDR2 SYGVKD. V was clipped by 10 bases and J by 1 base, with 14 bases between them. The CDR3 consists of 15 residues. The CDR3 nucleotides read TGTGCCACCCGACAGGACGGGTCTGGGGCCAACGTCCTGACTTTC. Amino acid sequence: CATRQDGSGANVLTF.

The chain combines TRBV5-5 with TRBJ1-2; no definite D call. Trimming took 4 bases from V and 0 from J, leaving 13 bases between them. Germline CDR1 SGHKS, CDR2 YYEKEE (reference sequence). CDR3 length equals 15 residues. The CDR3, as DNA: TGTGCCAGCAGCCCCGAGCCTTTAGCTAACTATGGCTACACCTTC. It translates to CASSPEPLANYGYTF.

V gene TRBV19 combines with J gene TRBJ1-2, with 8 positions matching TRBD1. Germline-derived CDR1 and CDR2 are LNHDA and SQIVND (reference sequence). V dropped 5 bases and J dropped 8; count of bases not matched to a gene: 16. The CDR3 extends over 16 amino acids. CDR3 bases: TGTGCCAGTAGTGTTCAACCCGGACAGGGTCTTAGAGGCTACACCTTC. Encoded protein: CASSVQPGQGLRGYTF.

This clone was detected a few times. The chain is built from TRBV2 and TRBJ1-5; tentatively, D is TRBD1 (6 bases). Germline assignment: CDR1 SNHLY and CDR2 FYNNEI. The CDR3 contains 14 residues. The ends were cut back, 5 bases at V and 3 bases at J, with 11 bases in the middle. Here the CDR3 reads CASSPDRNNQPQHF. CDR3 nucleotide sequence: TGTGCCAGCAGTCCGGACAGAAACAATCAGCCCCAGCATTTT.

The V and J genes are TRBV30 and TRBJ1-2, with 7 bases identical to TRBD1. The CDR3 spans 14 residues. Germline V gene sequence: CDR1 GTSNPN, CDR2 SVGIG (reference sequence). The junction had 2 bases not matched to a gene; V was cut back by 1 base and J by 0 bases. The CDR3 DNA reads TGTGCCTGGAGTGCAGGGGGGACTAACTATGGCTACACCTTC. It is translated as CAWSAGGTNYGYTF. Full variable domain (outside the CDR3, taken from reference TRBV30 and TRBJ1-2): SQTIHQWPATLVQPVGSPLSLECTVEGTSNPNLYWYRQAAGRGLQLLFYSVGIGQISSEVPQNLSASRPQDRQFILSSKKLLLSDSGFYLCAWSAGGTNYGYTFGSGTRLTVV.